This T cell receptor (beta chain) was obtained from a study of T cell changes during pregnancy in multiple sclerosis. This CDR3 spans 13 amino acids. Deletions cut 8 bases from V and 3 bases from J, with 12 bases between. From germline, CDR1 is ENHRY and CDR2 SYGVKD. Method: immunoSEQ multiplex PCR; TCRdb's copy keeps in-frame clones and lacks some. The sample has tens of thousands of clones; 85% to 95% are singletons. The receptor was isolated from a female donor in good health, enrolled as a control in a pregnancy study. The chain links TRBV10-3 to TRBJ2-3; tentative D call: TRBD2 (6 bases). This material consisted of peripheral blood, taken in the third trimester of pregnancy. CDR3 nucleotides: TGTGCCATCCGGGGGAGAGTGACAGATACGCAGTATTTT. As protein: CAIRGRVTDTQYF.